A single sample is the source of the 21 T cell receptor beta chains below, sequenced in a study of blood T cell repertoires in COVID-19. Assay used: immunoSEQ multiplex PCR; TCRdb lists only in-frame clones, some missing. The repertoire holds about 220,000 clones, with 80% as singletons. Material for sequencing was peripheral blood. The receptors derive from a human donor in a cohort sampled during active COVID-19.

The V call is TRBV29-1, the J call TRBJ1-4; 10 positions agree with TRBD1. This CDR3 comprises 15 residues. Losses at the gene ends were 1 base for V and 8 bases for J; bases not matched to a gene: 7. CDR1 and CDR2 from the germline V gene are SQVTM and ANQGSEA. The CDR3 nucleotides read TGCAGCGTTGAAGGTCCGACAGGGGGCGAGGAAAAACTGTTTTTT. Residues: CSVEGPTGGEEKLFF.

The chain employs TRBV10-3 and TRBJ2-7, with D tentatively TRBD2 (5 bases). The CDR3 is 15 amino acids. Trimming stripped 0 bases from V and 7 bases from J, with 16 bases between. Per germline, CDR1 ENHRY and CDR2 SYGVKD. The DNA of the CDR3 is TGTGCCATCAGTGAGTCGGGAGCGGACTGGAGGGAGCAGTACTTC. Translation gives CAISESGADWREQYF.

The chain combines TRBV7-6 with TRBJ2-7; 8 bases align to TRBD1. The CDR3 is 15 amino acids. Trimming cost V 2 bases and J 7 bases; bases outside gene matches: 10. Germline-derived CDR1 and CDR2 are SGHVS and FNYEAQ. Here the CDR3 reads CASSLTSLQGGEQYF. Here the CDR3 DNA reads TGTGCCAGCAGCTTAACGTCCCTACAGGGGGGAGAGCAGTACTTC.

This chain links TRBV20-1 with TRBJ1-2; D gene ambiguous. Per the germline V gene, CDR1 is DFQATT and CDR2 is SNEGSKA (reference sequence). V lost 3 bases and J 2 bases, leaving 7 bases between the germline ends. The CDR3 length is 12 residues. The CDR3 sequence is CSASPRNYGYTF. CDR3 nucleotides: TGCAGTGCTAGTCCACGGAACTATGGCTACACCTTC.

V is TRBV6-5 and J is TRBJ2-7; possible D gene TRBD1, 5 bases. The ends were cut back, 10 bases at V and 2 bases at J, with 18 bases in the middle. The CDR3 covers 14 residues. Germline values: CDR1 MNHEY, CDR2 SVGAGI. CDR3: CATETGFGTYEQYF. In DNA, the CDR3 is TGTGCCACCGAAACAGGTTTTGGAACCTACGAGCAGTACTTC.

The chain couples TRBV28 to TRBJ2-7, with 7 nucleotides matching TRBD1. Germline V gene data show CDR1 as MDHEN and CDR2 as SYDVKM. The CDR3 runs to 14 residues. V gave up 6 bases and J gave up 3 bases; unmatched junction bases: 8. Written as DNA, the CDR3 is TGTGCCAGCAGACCCACGGGACAGCGCTACGAGCAGTACTTC. It codes for CASRPTGQRYEQYF.

The chain links TRBV9 to TRBJ2-1; TRBD2 aligns across 10 bases. V gave up 0 bases and J gave up 6 bases; unmatched junction bases: 6. There are 16 residues in the CDR3. In germline, CDR1 is SGDLS, CDR2 YYNGEE. DNA for the CDR3: TGTGCCAGCAGCGTAGTGGGTAGCGGGGGGTCCAATGAGCAGTTCTTC. This sequence encodes CASSVVGSGGSNEQFF. The entire variable domain, with the rest obtained from reference TRBV9 and TRBJ2-1, is as follows: DSGVTQTPKHLITATGQRVTLRCSPRSGDLSVYWYQQSLDQGLQFLIQYYNGEERAKGNILERFSAQQFPDLHSELNLSSLELGDSALYFCASSVVGSGGSNEQFFGPGTRLTVL.

This rearrangement joins TRBV2 to TRBJ1-2, with 9 bases that match TRBD1. The J segment lost 7 bases and the V segment lost 4 bases, leaving 10 bases of the junction unmatched. The CDR3 runs to 15 residues. Germline-derived CDR1 and CDR2 are SNHLY and FYNNEI. CDR3 nucleotides: TGTGCCAGCAGTGGGGACAGGGTTGGAGACCTTGGCTACACCTTC. Translation gives CASSGDRVGDLGYTF.

The V call is TRBV7-9, the J call TRBJ1-1, with TRBD1 matching 9 bases. The CDR3 sequence is 17 residues long. V trimming: 5 bases; J trimming: 0 bases; junction bases outside the gene matches: 10. Germline assignment: CDR1 SEHNR and CDR2 FQNEAQ (reference sequence). The CDR3 spells CASSHWTGVSMNTEAFF. For the CDR3, the DNA is TGTGCCAGCAGCCACTGGACAGGGGTGTCGATGAACACTGAAGCTTTCTTT.

The genes are TRBV3-1 (or the pseudogene TRBV3-2) and TRBJ2-3; a weak D match, TRBD2 (7 bases). V was cut by 7 bases and J by 2 bases, with 19 bases left in between. Germline CDR1 is LGHDT and CDR2 is YNNKEL (reference sequence). The CDR3 is 16 residues long. CDR3: CASTRGGGRHTDTQYF. The CDR3 nucleotides are TGTGCCAGCACCCGTGGCGGGGGCAGACACACAGATACGCAGTATTTT.

The chain employs TRBV9 and TRBJ2-5; possible D gene TRBD2, 5 bases. The length of the CDR3 is 17 residues. Deletions cut 2 bases from V and 5 bases from J, with 22 bases between. The germline CDR1 and CDR2 sequences are SGDLS and YYNGEE. The CDR3 loop reads CASSVPRIDGNKETQYF. In nucleotides, the CDR3 is TGTGCCAGCAGCGTTCCCCGGATCGACGGGAACAAGGAGACCCAGTACTTC. Complete variable domain (other parts from reference TRBV9 and TRBJ2-5): DSGVTQTPKHLITATGQRVTLRCSPRSGDLSVYWYQQSLDQGLQFLIQYYNGEERAKGNILERFSAQQFPDLHSELNLSSLELGDSALYFCASSVPRIDGNKETQYFGPGTRLLVL.

The chain links TRBV28 to TRBJ1-2; 8 bases line up with TRBD1. Germline CDR1 is MDHEN and CDR2 is SYDVKM. Germline trimming cut 4 bases from V and 4 bases from J; bases unmatched to any gene: 11. CDR3 length: 16 residues. For the CDR3, the DNA is TGTGCCAGCAGTTCAACCCGACAGGGGCTCGTCTATGGCTACACCTTC. Residues: CASSSTRQGLVYGYTF.

The chain couples TRBV5-1 to TRBJ1-1; 7 positions agree with TRBD1. This CDR3 comprises 14 residues. The germline CDR1 and CDR2 sequences are SGHRS and YFSETQ. V shed 7 bases, J shed 4 bases, and the junction held 10 bases outside the gene matches. CDR3 sequence: CASGEGGSGTEAFF. CDR3 DNA sequence: TGCGCCAGCGGGGAAGGGGGCTCTGGCACTGAAGCTTTCTTT.

The chain is built from TRBV6-2 or TRBV6-3 and TRBJ2-1; 8 bases map to TRBD1. This CDR3 has 15 amino acids. CDR1 is MNHEY, CDR2 SVGEGT, per germline. V lost 2 bases to trimming and J lost 5 bases; unmatched junction nucleotides: 5. CDR3 region: CASSYRTGPHNEQFF. Here the CDR3 DNA reads TGTGCCAGCAGTTACAGGACAGGGCCACACAATGAGCAGTTCTTC.

DNA of the CDR3: TGTGCCAGCAGCTCGCCTATAATCGGGGAGCTGTTTTTT. Encoded protein: CASSSPIIGELFF. This rearrangement joins TRBV5-4 to TRBJ2-2; D remains unclear. V gave up 3 bases and J gave up 7 bases, with 10 bases separating them. Per germline, CDR1 SGHNT and CDR2 YYREEE (reference sequence). The CDR3 length is 13 residues.

DNA for the CDR3: TGTGCCAGCAGCTTTTGGCTTAGGAGCACTGAAGCTTTCTTT. This translates into CASSFWLRSTEAFF. The V call is TRBV5-8, the J call TRBJ1-1; D remains unclear. CDR3 size: 14 residues. Trimming took off 2 bases at V and 4 bases at J, with 12 bases between the two ends. The germline V gene encodes CDR1 SGHTS and CDR2 YDEGEE.

The chain links TRBV15 to TRBJ1-2; possibly TRBD1 for D (6 bases). Trimming left V 5 bases short and J 7 bases short, with 17 bases between. Germline V gives CDR1 LNHNV, CDR2 YYDKDF (reference sequence). The CDR3 consists of 14 residues. The CDR3 loop is CATSGFRGAFGYTF. The CDR3 DNA sequence: TGTGCCACCAGCGGGTTCCGGGGGGCTTTTGGCTACACCTTC.

The table lists this clone with a count of one. The V and J genes are TRBV7-8 and TRBJ1-2; 10 bases line up with TRBD1. The CDR3 is 14 residues long. Germline lookup yields CDR1 SGHVS and CDR2 FQNEAQ. Losses at the gene ends were 3 bases for V and 14 bases for J; bases not matched to a gene: 12. For the CDR3, the DNA is TGTGCCAGCAGCTTCGGGCCCATAGACAGGGGGCTGACCTTC. Translation: CASSFGPIDRGLTF.

V gene TRBV9 combines with J gene TRBJ1-2; 8 bases line up with TRBD1. CDR3 length equals 13 residues. The V segment lost 4 bases and the J segment 5 bases; nucleotides outside the gene matches: 4. Germline values: CDR1 SGDLS, CDR2 YYNGEE. The CDR3 DNA reads TGTGCCAGCAGCCCCGGGACAGGTTATGGCTACACCTTC. Translation: CASSPGTGYGYTF. Full variable domain (outside the CDR3, taken from reference TRBV9 and TRBJ1-2): DSGVTQTPKHLITATGQRVTLRCSPRSGDLSVYWYQQSLDQGLQFLIQYYNGEERAKGNILERFSAQQFPDLHSELNLSSLELGDSALYFCASSPGTGYGYTFGSGTRLTVV.

This sequence joins TRBV7-2 and TRBJ1-1; 7 nucleotides line up with TRBD1. The V gene end was trimmed by 5 bases and the J gene end by 4 bases; junction bases not matched to a gene: 13. The CDR3 runs 16 residues. The germline CDR1 and CDR2 sequences are SGHTA and FQGNSA. CDR3 residues: CASSRLGQGVGTEAFF. As DNA, the CDR3 is TGTGCCAGCAGCCGCCTGGGGCAGGGGGTGGGCACTGAAGCTTTCTTT.

The CDR3, as DNA: TGCGCCAGCAGTTGGAACCCTCATACGACAGGGGAGGAGACTGAAGCTTTCTTT. Protein sequence: CASSWNPHTTGEETEAFF. The chain links TRBV5-1 to TRBJ1-1; 8 bases match TRBD1. V trimming: 5 bases; J trimming: 5 bases; junction bases outside the gene matches: 20. This CDR3 spans 18 amino acids. The germline V gene encodes CDR1 SGHRS and CDR2 YFSETQ.